Presented here are 8 T cell receptor beta chains from one specimen sequenced in a study of blood T cell repertoires in COVID-19. This table comes from immunoSEQ multiplex PCR, and its TCRdb copy is limited to in-frame clones, with some not included. The table has 30,000 to 40,000 clones, 80% to 90% seen once. The sample taken for sequencing was peripheral blood. The receptors were gathered from a woman aged 80 or over with active or convalescent COVID-19.

The V gene is TRBV5-6, the J gene TRBJ2-1, with a weak D call TRBD1 (5 bases). Deletions cut 3 bases from V and 4 bases from J, with 8 bases between. CDR3 length: 13 amino acids. Germline V gene lookup returns CDR1 SGHDT and CDR2 YYEEEE. CDR3 sequence (DNA): TGTGCCAGCAGCTCACAGGATTACAATGAGCAGTTCTTC. Translated, it gives CASSSQDYNEQFF.

This clone was detected only a few times. The J gene is TRBJ2-4, the V gene TRBV2; TRBD2 might be the D (5 bases). The CDR3 contains 12 residues. Germline V gene sequence: CDR1 SNHLY, CDR2 FYNNEI. Trimming removed 5 bases at V and 9 bases at J, with 11 bases between. CDR3 nucleotides: TGTGCCAGCAGTCCCCCCGAGGGCATTCAGTACTTC. Translating gives CASSPPEGIQYF.

This chain connects TRBV6-6 to TRBJ2-7; possibly TRBD1 for D (5 bases). Trimming stripped 3 bases from V and 6 bases from J, with 6 bases between. CDR3 length: 11 amino acids. Germline V gene lookup returns CDR1 MNHNY and CDR2 SVGAGI (reference sequence). CDR3 protein: CASSYTGEQYF. DNA of the CDR3: TGTGCCAGCAGTTATACAGGCGAGCAGTACTTC.

This clone was seen a handful of times. The chain has TRBV23-1 and TRBJ2-7, with 9 bases fitting TRBD2. TRBV23-1 falls under the ORF class, with uncertain function. This CDR3 is 19 amino acids long. The ends lost 1 base at V and 3 bases at J; junction bases unmatched: 16. The CDR3 sequence is CASSQLTGVSSGSLYEQYF. In DNA, the CDR3 is TGCGCCAGCAGTCAATTAACAGGAGTGAGTAGCGGGAGTCTCTACGAGCAGTACTTC.

This clone was detected a few times. The V gene is TRBV9, the J gene TRBJ1-6; 9 positions match TRBD1. Germline-derived CDR1 and CDR2 are SGDLS and YYNGEE. This CDR3 has 15 amino acids. The ends lost 3 bases at V and 7 bases at J; junction bases unmatched: 5. CDR3 sequence (DNA): TGTGCCAGCAGCGAAATAGGGACAGGGAATTCACCCCTCCACTTT. Translated, it gives CASSEIGTGNSPLHF.

This rearrangement joins TRBV5-1 to TRBJ2-5, with 7 bases matching TRBD1. V lost 3 bases and J lost 2; bases outside the gene matches: 7. CDR1 and CDR2 from the germline V gene are SGHRS and YFSETQ. CDR3 length: 15 amino acids. CDR3: CASSSTDRLQETQYF. CDR3 nucleotides: TGCGCCAGCAGCTCCACGGACAGGTTACAAGAGACCCAGTACTTC.

The chain employs TRBV5-1 and TRBJ2-5, with 8 positions matching TRBD2. V was pared by 4 bases and J by 4 bases, with 9 bases of the junction left unmatched. Germline V gene sequence: CDR1 SGHRS, CDR2 YFSETQ. The CDR3 is 15 amino acids. The CDR3 here is CASSSTSGIPETQYF. The CDR3 DNA is TGCGCCAGCAGCAGCACTAGCGGTATCCCAGAGACCCAGTACTTC.

V usage is TRBV7-2 and J usage is TRBJ2-5; 9 positions match TRBD1. The CDR3 is 16 residues long. Germline V gene data show CDR1 as SGHTA and CDR2 as FQGNSA. Trimming removed 1 base from V and 4 bases from J; junction bases left unmatched: 7. CDR3 sequence (DNA): TGTGCCAGCAGCTTAGAAGATCGACAGGGGGGAGAGACCCAGTACTTC. Protein product: CASSLEDRQGGETQYF.